These 14 T cell receptor beta chains share one sample of origin, sequenced in a study of spatial heterogeneity in lung cancer. TCRdb itself ran the 5' RACE reads through MiXCR, one entry per CDR3 protein. This repertoire shows tens of thousands of distinct CDR3 sequences, roughly a fifth found once; its top ten account for 20% to 25%. The time point: blood at routine non-recurrence follow-up after resection. The material was PBMCs, obtained at follow-up. All receptors come from a male donor with early-stage non-small cell lung cancer.

The chain employs TRBV5-1 and TRBJ2-3; D not certain. From germline, CDR1 is SGHRS and CDR2 YFSETQ. The CDR3 is made up of 12 amino acids. Trimming took off 5 bases at V and 5 bases at J, with 9 bases between the two ends. The CDR3 here is CASSAGGDTQYF. The CDR3 DNA reads as TGCGCCAGCAGTGCTGGCGGAGATACGCAGTATTTT.

This chain joins TRBV5-1 and TRBJ2-5; D tentatively fits TRBD1 or TRBD2 (5 bases each). V was pared by 4 bases and J by 3 bases, with 16 bases between. The CDR3 consists of 15 residues. Germline CDR1 and CDR2: SGHRS and YFSETQ. The CDR3 coding sequence is TGCGCCAGCAGCGGAGGAGGCAGGGCGGAAGAGACCCAGTACTTC. It translates to CASSGGGRAEETQYF.

This clonotype was seen ten or more times. V and J are TRBV6-1 and TRBJ1-1, with D uncertain. The germline CDR1 and CDR2 sequences are MNHNS and SASEGT. The CDR3 contains 14 residues. Between the trimmed V and J ends, which lost 5 bases and 4 bases, there was a span of 14 bases. Here the CDR3 DNA reads TGTGCCAGCAGTACCGAGTCTTTTGCCACTGAAGCTTTCTTT. Translated: CASSTESFATEAFF.

This clonotype has ten or more counts. The chain employs TRBV29-1 and TRBJ1-2; D is uncertain. Germline-derived CDR1 and CDR2 are SQVTM and ANQGSEA. This CDR3 is 14 amino acids long. The V end lost 0 bases, the J end lost 0 bases, and 8 bases lay between the germline ends. The CDR3 nucleotides read TGCAGCGTTGAAGATCCCGGAGCTAACTATGGCTACACCTTC. Its protein product is CSVEDPGANYGYTF.

This clonotype was counted a few times. V is TRBV4-1 and J is TRBJ2-5, with a tentative D call TRBD2 (5 bases). Germline V lookup: CDR1 MGHRA, CDR2 YSYEKL. Trimming shortened V by 0 bases and J by 5 bases, and 16 bases separated the two germline ends. This CDR3 spans 16 amino acids. The CDR3 coding sequence is TGCGCCAGCAGCCAAGATCCAGCGGTATCCCGGGAGACCCAGTACTTC. Its protein product is CASSQDPAVSRETQYF.

The V and J genes are TRBV6-2 or TRBV6-3 and TRBJ2-7; TRBD2 aligns across 9 bases. With V trimmed by 2 bases and J by 0 bases, 5 bases remained unmatched. The CDR3 runs to 16 residues. Germline assignment: CDR1 MNHEY and CDR2 SVGEGT. For the CDR3, the DNA is TGTGCCAGCAGTTACGTCCTAGCGGGGAGCTCCTACGAGCAGTACGTC. This translates into CASSYVLAGSSYEQYV.

In its sample, this clonotype was seen a few times. The V call is TRBV9, the J call TRBJ2-5; D gene unclear. This CDR3 is built from 13 residues. Germline V gene data show CDR1 as SGDLS and CDR2 as YYNGEE. V was shortened by 0 bases and J by 2 bases, with 5 bases between the two germline ends. For the CDR3, the DNA is TGTGCCAGCAGCGTAGACTTTCAAGAGACCCAGTACTTC. Protein sequence: CASSVDFQETQYF.

This clonotype has just a few counts. The chain links TRBV3-1 to TRBJ1-1; TRBD1 matches 7 bases. Trimming took 0 bases from V and 12 from J; bases not matched to a gene: 4. Looked up from germline, CDR1 is LGHDT and CDR2 is YNNKEL (reference sequence). There are 12 residues in the CDR3. The CDR3 loop reads CASSQEAGGPFF. CDR3 nucleotides: TGTGCCAGCAGCCAAGAGGCAGGGGGTCCTTTCTTT.

This clonotype was counted only a few times. This chain uses TRBV6-9 with TRBJ2-7; TRBD1 might be the D (6 bases). Germline V gives CDR1 MNHGY, CDR2 SVAAGI. V gave up 2 bases and J gave up 0 bases, with 14 bases separating them. This CDR3 spans 16 amino acids. CDR3 DNA: TGTGCCAGCAGTTATAAGGCAGGGGACCTCTCCTACGAGCAGTACGTC. Amino acid sequence: CASSYKAGDLSYEQYV.

This clonotype was observed a handful of times. The chain is built from TRBV20-1 and TRBJ2-1; 7 bases agree with TRBD1. Germline V gene data show CDR1 as DFQATT and CDR2 as SNEGSKA (reference sequence). The CDR3 is 14 amino acids. J was trimmed by 4 bases and V by 3 bases; bases with no gene match: 6. CDR3 DNA: TGCAGTGCTAGTTTGGGACAGAGGTACAATGAGCAGTTCTTC. Residues: CSASLGQRYNEQFF.

The table lists this clonotype with many counts. The chain couples TRBV7-2 to TRBJ2-7, with 7 nucleotides matching TRBD2. CDR1 and CDR2 from the germline V gene are SGHTA and FQGNSA. Germline trimming cut 4 bases from V and 6 bases from J; bases unmatched to any gene: 6. CDR3 length: 13 residues. The CDR3 nucleotides read TGTGCCAGCAGCTCTGGTAGGGAGGGCGAGCAGTACTTC. Residues: CASSSGREGEQYF.

The V gene is TRBV27, the J gene TRBJ1-1, with 8 bases that match TRBD1. V was clipped by 5 bases and J by 7 bases; unmatched bases: 3. The CDR3 is 12 amino acids. Germline assignment: CDR1 MNHEY and CDR2 SMNVEV (reference sequence). The CDR3 reads CASSHGQGEAFF. DNA for the CDR3: TGTGCCAGCAGTCACGGACAGGGTGAAGCTTTCTTT.

The chain is built from TRBV6-5 and TRBJ2-3; unclear D gene. Looked up from germline, CDR1 is MNHEY and CDR2 is SVGAGI. The length of the CDR3 is 15 residues. V dropped 5 bases and J dropped 1 base, with 13 bases sitting between them. The DNA for the CDR3 is TGTGCCAGCAGTACCCAAGACATCCGCACAGATACGCAGTATTTT. This gives the protein CASSTQDIRTDTQYF.

This clonotype was counted only a few times. The chain employs TRBV20-1 and TRBJ1-2; 9 bases are shared with TRBD1. V was clipped by 3 bases and J by 8 bases; unmatched bases: 10. The CDR3 loop spans 14 amino acids. Per the germline V gene, CDR1 is DFQATT and CDR2 is SNEGSKA (reference sequence). CDR3 region: CSARTTGGQGGYTF. The CDR3 DNA sequence: TGCAGTGCTAGGACGACAGGGGGTCAGGGAGGCTACACCTTC.